This TCR beta chain was captured in a study of control samples from healthy donors and cancer patients. Here immunoSEQ multiplex PCR was the method, and the copy in TCRdb shows in-frame clones only, minus some. The table records roughly 190,000 clones, around 90% of them present only once. Germline assignment: CDR1 LNHDA and CDR2 SQIVND (reference sequence). With V trimmed by 5 bases and J by 9 bases, 7 bases remained unmatched. The CDR3 length is 13 residues. The TCR comes from a young man in good health. The rearrangement joins TRBV19 to TRBJ1-5; 7 nucleotides line up with TRBD1. Sequenced sample: blood. In DNA, the CDR3 is TGTGCCAGTAGTGGGACAGTTCAAGGGCCCCAGCATTTT. Translation gives CASSGTVQGPQHF.